This T cell receptor (beta chain) was retrieved from a study of post-analysis software for immune sequencing data (dated by TCRdb to between 2014 and 2017). With respect to the entire study: The recorded disease courses included relapsing-remitting, secondary progressive and progressive-relapsing multiple sclerosis, and some patients had no subtype annotation. Patient repertoires were compared against ten to twelve previously published healthy control repertoires from donors aged 6 to 25 years. A subset of samples was prepared in parallel using single-end sample barcoding, then pooled and co-amplified after Illumina adapter ligation.

TCR beta repertoires were profiled from peripheral blood of under 15 young patients with multiple sclerosis to demonstrate the VDJtools post-analysis software. The multiple sclerosis patients were children and adolescents between roughly 6 and 15 years of age. V is cut back by 7 bases and J by 4 bases, with 9 bases in the junction unmatched. Reading from cysteine to phenylalanine, the CDR3 counts 15 amino acids. Of the read, only the CDR3 DNA is kept; its 45 bases are in frame from base 1. In regard to this clonotype: What this receptor recognizes is not known. Nothing much larger sits one base from this clone, and base qualities are not available.

The library was generated by PCR. Sequencing was performed on an Illumina HiSeq 2500. Unique molecular identifiers were incorporated into TCR beta cDNA libraries to reduce PCR and sequencing biases. Every 1 to 10 million input T cells yielded 500,000 or so cDNA molecules, meaning each molecule approximated one T cell. The patient libraries were prepared and sequenced with the same protocol used for the earlier healthy control dataset. Samples belonging to the same batch were prepared together, multiplexed and sequenced on a shared HiSeq lane. In the source study's methods: Raw barcoded reads were processed with MIGEC, discarding single-read molecular identifier groups before consensus assembly and CDR3 extraction. Clonotype tables were post-analysed with VDJtools, normalizing diversity by down-sampling all datasets to the smallest sample size. To correct batch-related cross-sample contamination, repertoire overlap clustering matched CDR3 amino acid sequences but not nucleotide sequences. In-frame beta chains were kept once TCRdb had trimmed the public reads at Q25 with fastp and called clones with MiXCR. Rows matching on CDR3 protein sequence are summarized as one entry with the most common DNA and genes. For this entry, the V and J calls and clone size follow TCRdb and not the study's own pipeline. This sample lists about 680,000 distinct CDR3 sequences; 55% to 60% were detected once. The ten largest make up over 9% of the sample.

Study-wide findings and limitations: Multiple sclerosis patients had significantly lower normalized Chao1 diversity than controls, a result that suggests substantial peripheral T-cell clonal expansion. The multiple sclerosis patient group was slightly younger than the control group. Direct clustering with F measure showed strong co-clustering of samples prepared in the same batch, prompting a batch-effect correction. Four or five TRBV segments, including TRBV5-6, TRBV5-1 and TRBV20-1, were significantly more frequent in patients than controls.

The rearrangement combines TRBV12-3 or TRBV12-4 with TRBJ2-3; TRBD2 matches 9 bases in the middle. The clonotype comes from a girl under 10 years old with multiple sclerosis. Input material: blood. The nucleotide sequence is TGTGCCAGCACCCTGTTAGCGGGAGCGGCAGATACGCAGTATTTT. Protein translation: CASTLLAGAADTQYF.